The 9 T cell receptor beta chains below come from one sample, sequenced in a study of metastatic and nonmetastatic thyroid tumors. TCRdb called clones again from the PCR reads with MiXCR. This table holds 8,500 to 13,000 clones, roughly 28% found once. Thyroid surgery was performed in patients who had received no treatment beforehand. Material: tumor tissue. These receptors originate from a male donor with papillary thyroid cancer or a benign thyroid nodule (not recorded which). Some clones in this sample may be carry-over from other donors' samples.

This clone has just one count. The rearrangement links TRBV4-3 to TRBJ2-2; D ambiguous. V lost 4 bases and J 4 bases, leaving 10 bases between the germline ends. The CDR3 length is 14 residues. Germline V gives CDR1 LGHNA, CDR2 YSLEER. Here the CDR3 DNA reads TGCGCCAGCAGCCCTGGGCTGGGCACCGGGGAGCTGTTTTTT. Translation: CASSPGLGTGELFF.

In its sample, this clone was seen many times. This could be a read error, since a much larger clone is one nucleotide away. The sample contains more than one DNA sequence encoding this CDR3. The chain carries TRBV9 and TRBJ2-1; TRBD2 agrees at 11 bases. The CDR3 has 17 residues. Trimming took 3 bases from V and 9 from J; bases not matched to a gene: 14. Germline V gives CDR1 SGDLS, CDR2 YYNGEE. CDR3 nucleotides: TGTGCCAGCAGCGCCCGACTAGGACTAGCGGGTTTTGGTGAGCAGTTCTTC. Translated: CASSARLGLAGFGEQFF.

This clone was observed many times. This chain links TRBV30 with TRBJ1-5, with D unclear. The CDR3 extends over 13 amino acids. The germline V and J ends were trimmed by 0 bases and 7 bases, with 10 bases remaining between them. Germline assignment: CDR1 GTSNPN and CDR2 SVGIG (reference sequence). CDR3 DNA sequence: TGTGCCTGGAGTGTATTGGAAGGACAGCCCCAGCATTTT. Protein sequence: CAWSVLEGQPQHF.

This clone is labeled as medium-sized. The rearrangement uses TRBV6-1 and TRBJ2-1; TRBD2 matches at 7 bases. V lost 6 bases, J lost 5 bases, and 13 bases stayed unmatched. The CDR3 is 16 amino acids. Germline loops: CDR1 MNHNS, CDR2 SASEGT. In DNA form, the CDR3 reads TGTGCCAGCAGCACAGAACAGCGGGGAGGTAACAATGAGCAGTTCTTC. This gives the protein CASSTEQRGGNNEQFF.

This rearrangement joins TRBV2 to TRBJ2-2, with 8 bases aligning to TRBD1. Germline CDR1 reads SNHLY; CDR2 reads FYNNEI. This CDR3 contains 15 residues. The J segment lost 2 bases and the V segment lost 6 bases, leaving 5 bases of the junction unmatched. CDR3 loop: CASSGQGVNTGELFF. CDR3 bases: TGTGCCAGCAGCGGACAGGGAGTCAACACCGGGGAGCTGTTTTTT.

This clone occurred many times. The chain couples TRBV20-1 to TRBJ1-6; possibly TRBD1 for D (5 bases). The CDR3 length is 16 residues. The germline gives CDR1 DFQATT, CDR2 SNEGSKA (reference sequence). V was shortened by 6 bases and J by 1 base, with 16 bases between the two germline ends. The CDR3 loop reads CSARAREGSYNSPLHF. CDR3 in DNA: TGCAGTGCCCGTGCCAGGGAGGGGTCCTATAATTCACCCCTCCACTTT.

Within the sample, this clone is medium-sized. The J gene is TRBJ2-7, the V gene TRBV10-2; D unresolved. Trimming stripped 3 bases from V and 5 bases from J, with 17 bases between. Germline CDR1 and CDR2: WSHSY and SAAADI. The CDR3 is 15 residues long. In DNA form, the CDR3 reads TGCGCCAGCAGTGATATTTACTCCTCTCGGAACGAGCAGTACGTC. Translating gives CASSDIYSSRNEQYV.

As for this clone: The conserved closing phenylalanine or tryptophan is absent in this CDR3, likely reflecting a read error. This chain uses TRBV27 with TRBJ2-1, with TRBD2 matching over 9 bases. V gave up 9 bases and J gave up 8 bases; unmatched junction bases: 5. The CDR3 has 12 residues. Looked up from germline, CDR1 is MNHEY and CDR2 is SMNVEV (reference sequence). CDR3 sequence reads: CASRTSVYEQFS. The CDR3 region has the DNA TGTGCCAGTAGGACTAGCGTCTATGAGCAGTTCTCC.

J is TRBJ2-7 and V is TRBV4-1, with D possibly TRBD2 on 6 matching bases. Looked up from germline, CDR1 is MGHRA and CDR2 is YSYEKL. The CDR3 is 14 amino acids. V lost 0 bases and J 6 bases, leaving 12 bases between the germline ends. This chain's CDR3 is CASSQDSRRGEQYF. The CDR3, as DNA: TGCGCCAGCAGCCAAGATAGCAGGAGGGGCGAGCAGTACTTC.